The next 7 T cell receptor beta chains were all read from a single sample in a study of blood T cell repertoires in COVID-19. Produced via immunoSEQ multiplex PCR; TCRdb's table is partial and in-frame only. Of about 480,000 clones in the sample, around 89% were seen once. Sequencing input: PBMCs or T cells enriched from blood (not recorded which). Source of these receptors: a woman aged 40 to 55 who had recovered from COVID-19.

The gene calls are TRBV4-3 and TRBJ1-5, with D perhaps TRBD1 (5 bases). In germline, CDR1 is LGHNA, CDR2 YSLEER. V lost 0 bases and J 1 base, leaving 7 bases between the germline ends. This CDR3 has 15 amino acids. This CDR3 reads CASSQDGGSNQPQHF. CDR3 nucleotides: TGCGCCAGCAGCCAAGATGGGGGGAGCAATCAGCCCCAGCATTTT.

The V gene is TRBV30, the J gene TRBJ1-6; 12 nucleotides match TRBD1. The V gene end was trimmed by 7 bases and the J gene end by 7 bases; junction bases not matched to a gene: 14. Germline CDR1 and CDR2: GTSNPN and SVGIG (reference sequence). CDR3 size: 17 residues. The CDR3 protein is CASHGTGGFGLNSPLHF. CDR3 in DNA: TGTGCCTCGCACGGGACAGGGGGCTTTGGTCTAAATTCACCCCTCCACTTT.

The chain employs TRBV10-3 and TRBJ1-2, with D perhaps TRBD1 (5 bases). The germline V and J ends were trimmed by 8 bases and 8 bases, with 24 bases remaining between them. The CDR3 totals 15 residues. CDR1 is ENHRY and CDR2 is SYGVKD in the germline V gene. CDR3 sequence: CAIGSTDTQFSGYTF. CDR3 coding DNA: TGTGCCATCGGATCGACGGACACGCAGTTTTCGGGCTACACCTTC.

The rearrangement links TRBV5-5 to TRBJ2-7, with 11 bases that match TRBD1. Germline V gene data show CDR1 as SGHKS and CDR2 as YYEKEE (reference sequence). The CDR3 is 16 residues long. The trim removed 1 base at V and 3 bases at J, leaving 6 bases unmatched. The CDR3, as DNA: TGTGCCAGCAGCTTGAGAGGGGGACAGGGGGTCTACGAGCAGTACTTC. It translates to CASSLRGGQGVYEQYF. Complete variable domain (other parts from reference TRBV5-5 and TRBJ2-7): DAGVTQSPTHLIKTRGQQVTLRCSPISGHKSVSWYQQVLGQGPQFIFQYYEKEERGRGNFPDRFSARQFPNYSSELNVNALLLGDSALYLCASSLRGGQGVYEQYFGPGTRLTVT.

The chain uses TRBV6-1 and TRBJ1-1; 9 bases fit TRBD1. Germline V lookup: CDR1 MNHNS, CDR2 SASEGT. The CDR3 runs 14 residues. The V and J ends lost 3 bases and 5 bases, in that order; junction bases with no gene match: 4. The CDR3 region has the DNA TGTGCCAGCAGTGACGACAGGGGGAGGACTGAAGCTTTCTTT. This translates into CASSDDRGRTEAFF.

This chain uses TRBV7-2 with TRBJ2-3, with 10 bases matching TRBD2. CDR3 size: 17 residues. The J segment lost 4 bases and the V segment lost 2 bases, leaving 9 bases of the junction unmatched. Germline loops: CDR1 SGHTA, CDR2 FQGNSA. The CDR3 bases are TGTGCCAGCAGCTTACTACCTAGCGGGAGTGACGCAGATACGCAGTATTTT. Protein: CASSLLPSGSDADTQYF.

CDR3 nucleotides: TGCAGCGTCCATACCCAGGGGACCAACTATGGCTACACCTTC. Its translation: CSVHTQGTNYGYTF. V and J are TRBV29-1 and TRBJ1-2; maybe TRBD1 (6 bases). CDR1 is SQVTM, CDR2 ANQGSEA, per germline. V lost 6 bases and J 2 bases, leaving 16 bases between the germline ends. The CDR3 has 14 amino acids.